The clone carrying this TCR beta chain came up a few times. The antigen is not known. These data belong to a study of circulating and synovial CD4+ cells in juvenile arthritis. Study-level findings and limits: Compared with bulk blood, circulating pathogenic-like lymphocytes shared substantially more CDR3 sequences with synovial T cells. CPL and bulk CD4 samples differed at least tenfold in T cell genomes.

TCRdb's copy holds only in-frame clones and misses some; the assay was immunoSEQ multiplex PCR. This table holds tens of thousands of clones, approximately 94% found once. The CDR3 runs to 11 residues. The V and J ends lost 6 bases and 6 bases respectively, with 9 bases between them. Germline CDR1 MNHNS, CDR2 SASEGT. This chain uses TRBV6-1 with TRBJ2-7, with a tentative D call TRBD2 (5 bases). This clonotype was obtained from a human donor with juvenile idiopathic arthritis. Sequencing was performed on CD4+ T cells from blood. DNA of the CDR3: TGTGCCAGCAGAAGTGGACTCGAGCAGTACTTC. Encoded protein: CASRSGLEQYF.